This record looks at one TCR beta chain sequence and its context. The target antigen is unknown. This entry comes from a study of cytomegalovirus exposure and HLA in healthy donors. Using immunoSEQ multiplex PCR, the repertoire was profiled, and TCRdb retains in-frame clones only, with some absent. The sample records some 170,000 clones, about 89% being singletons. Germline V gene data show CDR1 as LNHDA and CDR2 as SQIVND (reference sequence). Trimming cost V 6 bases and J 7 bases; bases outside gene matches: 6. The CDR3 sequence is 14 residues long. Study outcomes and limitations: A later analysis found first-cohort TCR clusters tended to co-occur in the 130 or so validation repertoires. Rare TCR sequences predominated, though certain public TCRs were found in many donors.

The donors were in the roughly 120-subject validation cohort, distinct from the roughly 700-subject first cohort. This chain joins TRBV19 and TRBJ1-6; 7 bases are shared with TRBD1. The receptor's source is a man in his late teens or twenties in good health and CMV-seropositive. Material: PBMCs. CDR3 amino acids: CASSDRDSNSPLHF. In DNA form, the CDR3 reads TGTGCCAGTAGCGACCGGGACAGCAATTCACCCCTCCACTTT. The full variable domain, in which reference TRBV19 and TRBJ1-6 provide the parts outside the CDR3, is DGGITQSPKYLFRKEGQNVTLSCEQNLNHDAMYWYRQDPGQGLRLIYYSQIVNDFQKGDIAEGYSVSREKKESFPLTVTSAQKNPTAFYLCASSDRDSNSPLHFGNGTRLTVT.